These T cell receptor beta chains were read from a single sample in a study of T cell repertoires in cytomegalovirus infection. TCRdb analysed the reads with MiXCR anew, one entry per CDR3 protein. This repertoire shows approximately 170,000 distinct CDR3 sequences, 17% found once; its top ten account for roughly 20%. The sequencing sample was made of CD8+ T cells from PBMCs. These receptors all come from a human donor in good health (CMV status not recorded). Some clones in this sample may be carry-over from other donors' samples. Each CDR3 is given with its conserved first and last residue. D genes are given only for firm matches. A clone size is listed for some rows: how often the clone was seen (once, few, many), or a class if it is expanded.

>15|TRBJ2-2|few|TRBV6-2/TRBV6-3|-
TGTGCCAGCAGTGATTCACACAGCTTCACCGGGGAGCTGTTTTTT
CASSDSHSFTGELFF
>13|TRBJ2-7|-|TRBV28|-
TGTGCCAGCAGACCCCTACCCAGGGACTCCCAATACTTC
CASRPLPRDSQYF
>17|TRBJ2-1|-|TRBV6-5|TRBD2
TGTGCCAGCAGTTACTCGTTGGGACTAGCGCTGTACAATGAGCAGTTCTTC
CASSYSLGLALYNEQFF
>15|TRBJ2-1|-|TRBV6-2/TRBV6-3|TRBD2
TGTGCCAGCAGCCCGGGGAGGGACCCCTACAATGAGCAGTTCTTC
CASSPGRDPYNEQFF
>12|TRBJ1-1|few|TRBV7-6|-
TGTGCCAGCAGGTTGGGGGGGATTACAGCTTTCTTT
CASRLGGITAFF
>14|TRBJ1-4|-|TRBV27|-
TGTGCCAGCAGTATCGAGTGGCCGGGCGAAAAACTGTTTTTT
CASSIEWPGEKLFF
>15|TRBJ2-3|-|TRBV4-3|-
TGCGCCAGCAGCCAAGAGTACAGGATATCAGATACGCAGTATTTT
CASSQEYRISDTQYF
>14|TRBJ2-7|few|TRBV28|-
TGTGCCAGCAGTTTAAGGGGCGCGGGCTACGAGCAGTACTTC
CASSLRGAGYEQYF
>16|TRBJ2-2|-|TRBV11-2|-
TGTGCCAGCAGCCGACGGGAAACTCACGGCGACTGGGAGCTGTTTTTT
CASSRRETHGDWELFF
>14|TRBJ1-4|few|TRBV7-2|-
TGTGCCAGCACCCTGGGGGGGGGGACCGAAAAACTGTTTTTT
CASTLGGGTEKLFF
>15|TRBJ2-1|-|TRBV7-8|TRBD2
TGTGCCAGCAGCGGTGGACTAGCGGGAGTTAATGAGCAGTTCTTC
CASSGGLAGVNEQFF
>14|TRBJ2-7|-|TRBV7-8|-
TGTGCCAGCACGGGAGCGATCGGCTCCTACGAGCAGTACTTC
CASTGAIGSYEQYF
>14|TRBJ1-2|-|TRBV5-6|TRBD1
TGTGCCAGCAGCTTGGTAACAGGGGGCCTCGGCTACACCTTC
CASSLVTGGLGYTF
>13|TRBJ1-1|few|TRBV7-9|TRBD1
TGTGCCAGCAGCTACCACAGGGGCGACGAAGCTTTCTTT
CASSYHRGDEAFF
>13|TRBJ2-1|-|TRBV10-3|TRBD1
TGTGCCGTCGACAGGGGGACGGACAATGAGCAGTTCTTC
CAVDRGTDNEQFF
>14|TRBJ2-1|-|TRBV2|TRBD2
TGTGCCAGAGGGGCCAGCGGGGGTGACAATGAGCAGTTCTTC
CARGASGGDNEQFF
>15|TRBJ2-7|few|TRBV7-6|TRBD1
TGTGCCAGCAGTCCCCCCGGGACAGGGGGCGCGAAGCAGTACTTC
CASSPPGTGGAKQYF
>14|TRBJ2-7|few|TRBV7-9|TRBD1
TGTGCCAGCAGCTTATTGGGACAGGAACACGAGCAGTACTTC
CASSLLGQEHEQYF
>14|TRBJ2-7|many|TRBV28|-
TGTGCCAGCAGGGAAACCGGGACAATCCGGGAGCAGTACTTC
CASRETGTIREQYF
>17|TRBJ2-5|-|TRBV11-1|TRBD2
TGTGCCAGCAGCCGAACAGCGGGGGACCCGTACCAAGAGACCCAGTACTTC
CASSRTAGDPYQETQYF
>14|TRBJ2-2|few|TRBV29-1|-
TGCAGCGTTAGGCGGGACACGAACACCGGGGAGCTGTTTTTT
CSVRRDTNTGELFF
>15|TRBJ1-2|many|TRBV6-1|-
TGTGCCAGCGGGGTGAACGGCGGGACTGCTAGGTCTAGCACCTTC
CASGVNGGTARSSTF
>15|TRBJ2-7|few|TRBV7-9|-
TGTGCCAGCACCTCCGCGGGACAGAAAACCTACGAGCAGTACTTC
CASTSAGQKTYEQYF
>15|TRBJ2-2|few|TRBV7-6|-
TGTGCCAGCAGGCGTAGCGGTACGAACACCGGGGAGCTGTTTTTT
CASRRSGTNTGELFF
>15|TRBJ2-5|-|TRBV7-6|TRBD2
TGTGCCAGCAGCTTATTGCCCGGGTCTAGCGGACCTCCTTACTTC
CASSLLPGSSGPPYF
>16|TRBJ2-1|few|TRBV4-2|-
TGTGCCAGCAGCCAGAGGGGGTCGAGCTCCTACAATGAGCAGTTCTTC
CASSQRGSSSYNEQFF
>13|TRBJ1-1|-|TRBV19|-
TGTGCCAGTAGTATTACCGCGAACACTGAAGCTTTCTTT
CASSITANTEAFF
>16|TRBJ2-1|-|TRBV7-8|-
TGTGCCAGCAGCTTAGGTTTTGCGGGAAATTACAATGAGCAGTTCTTC
CASSLGFAGNYNEQFF
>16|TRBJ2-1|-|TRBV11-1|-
TGTGCCAGCAGCTGGCAGGGGCCCAGCTCCTACAATGAGCAGTTCTTC
CASSWQGPSSYNEQFF
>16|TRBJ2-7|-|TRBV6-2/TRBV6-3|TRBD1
TGTGCCAGCAGTTACGCGTGGGGACAGAGCTCCTACGAGCAGTACTTC
CASSYAWGQSSYEQYF
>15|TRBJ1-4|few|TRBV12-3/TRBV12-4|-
TGTGCCAGCAGTTTACAAGGGCGGTCTAATGAAAAACTGTTTTTT
CASSLQGRSNEKLFF
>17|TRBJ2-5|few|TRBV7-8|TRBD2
TGTGCCAGCAGCTTAAGCCGGACTAGCGGGGGTAAAGAGACCCAGTACTTC
CASSLSRTSGGKETQYF
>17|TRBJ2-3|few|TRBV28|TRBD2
TGTGCCAGCAGTTTATCGCGACTAGCGGGCGAAGAAGATACGCAGTATTTT
CASSLSRLAGEEDTQYF
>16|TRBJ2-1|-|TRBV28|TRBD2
TGTGCCAGCAGTTTATTAACTAGCGGGAGGGCGGATGAGCAGTTCTTC
CASSLLTSGRADEQFF
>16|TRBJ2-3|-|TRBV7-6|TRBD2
TGTGCCAGCAGCGCCTTAGCGGGAGAGGGCGCAGATACGCAGTATTTT
CASSALAGEGADTQYF
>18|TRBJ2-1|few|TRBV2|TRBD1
TGTGCCAGCAGTGAATCTGAGGGAGGGGACAGGGTCTACAATGAGCAGTTCTTC
CASSESEGGDRVYNEQFF
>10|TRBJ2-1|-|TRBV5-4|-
TGTGCCTGGGGGGCCGATGAGCAGTTCTTC
CAWGADEQFF
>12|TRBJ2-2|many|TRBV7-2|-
TGTGCCAGCAGCTTTATTCACGGGGAGCTGTTTTTT
CASSFIHGELFF
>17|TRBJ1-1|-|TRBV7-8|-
TGTGCCAGCAGCTTAGTGTATCCGGGACCCAGGGACGCTGAAGCTTTCTTT
CASSLVYPGPRDAEAFF
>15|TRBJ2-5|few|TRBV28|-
TGTGCCAGCAGCCAGATGATCGGAGGGAGAGAGACCCAGTACTTC
CASSQMIGGRETQYF
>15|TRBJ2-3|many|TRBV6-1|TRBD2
TGTGCCAGCAGTGATGCGGGAGGTGGGGCAGATACGCAGTATTTT
CASSDAGGGADTQYF
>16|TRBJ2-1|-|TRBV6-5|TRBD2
TGTGCCAGCAGTTACCGAACTAGCGGGAGGGCCTATGAGCAGTTCTTC
CASSYRTSGRAYEQFF
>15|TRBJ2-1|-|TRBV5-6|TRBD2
TGTGCCAGCAGCTGGGGGGACTACTCCTACAATGAGCAGTTCTTC
CASSWGDYSYNEQFF
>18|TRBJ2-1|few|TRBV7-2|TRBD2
TGTGCCAGCAGGAGGACTAGCGGGAGGGATAGCTCCTACAATGAGCAGTTCTTC
CASRRTSGRDSSYNEQFF
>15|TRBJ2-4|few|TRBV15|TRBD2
TGTGCCACCAGCCCCGGGAGGCGGGAGAGGAACATTCAGTACTTC
CATSPGRRERNIQYF
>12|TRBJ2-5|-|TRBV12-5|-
TGTGCTAGTGGTTTGGACCAGAGGACCCAGTACTTC
CASGLDQRTQYF